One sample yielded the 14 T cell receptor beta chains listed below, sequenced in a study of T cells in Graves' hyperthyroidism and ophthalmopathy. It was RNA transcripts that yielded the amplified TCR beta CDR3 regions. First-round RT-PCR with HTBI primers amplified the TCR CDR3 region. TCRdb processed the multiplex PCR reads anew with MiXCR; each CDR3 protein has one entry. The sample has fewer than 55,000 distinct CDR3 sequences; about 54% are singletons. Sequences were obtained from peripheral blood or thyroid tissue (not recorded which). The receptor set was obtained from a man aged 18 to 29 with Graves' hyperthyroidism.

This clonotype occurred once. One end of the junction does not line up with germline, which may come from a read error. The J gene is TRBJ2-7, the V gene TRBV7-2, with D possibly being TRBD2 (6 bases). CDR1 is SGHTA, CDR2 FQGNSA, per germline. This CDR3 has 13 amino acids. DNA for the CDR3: TGTGCCAGCAGCTTACCAAAGAGCCGGGAGCAGTACTTT. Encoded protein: CASSLPKSREQYF. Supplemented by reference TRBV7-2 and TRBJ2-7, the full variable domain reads GAGVSQSPSNKVTEKGKDVELRCDPISGHTALYWYRQSLGQGLEFLIYFQGNSAPDKSGLPSDRFSAERTGGSVSTLTIQRTQQEDSAVYLCASSLPKSREQYFGPGTRLTVT.

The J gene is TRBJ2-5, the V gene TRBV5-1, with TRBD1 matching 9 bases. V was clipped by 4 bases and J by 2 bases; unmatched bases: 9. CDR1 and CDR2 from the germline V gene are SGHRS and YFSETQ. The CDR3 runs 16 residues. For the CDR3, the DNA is TGCGCCAGCAGCGCGGGACAGGGAAGAGGGCAAGAGACCCAGTACTTC. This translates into CASSAGQGRGQETQYF.

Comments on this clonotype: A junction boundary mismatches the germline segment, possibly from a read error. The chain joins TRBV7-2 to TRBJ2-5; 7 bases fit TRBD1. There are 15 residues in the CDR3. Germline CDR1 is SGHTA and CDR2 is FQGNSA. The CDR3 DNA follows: TGTGCCAACAGCCCAGGACAGGCCATCCAAGAGACCCAGTACTTC. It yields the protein CANSPGQAIQETQYF.

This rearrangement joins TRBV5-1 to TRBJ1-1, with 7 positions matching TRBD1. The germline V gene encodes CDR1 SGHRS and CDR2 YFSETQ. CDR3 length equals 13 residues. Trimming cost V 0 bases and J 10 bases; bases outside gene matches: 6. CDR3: CASSLDRGDGAFF. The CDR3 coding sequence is TGCGCCAGCAGCTTGGACAGGGGAGATGGAGCTTTCTTT.

The CDR3 DNA sequence: TGTGCCATCTCGGCCGGGACAGCTAACTATGGCTACACCTTC. Protein sequence: CAISAGTANYGYTF. This chain joins TRBV10-3 and TRBJ1-2; 7 bases map to TRBD1. V gave up 8 bases and J gave up 0 bases; unmatched junction bases: 6. Germline V gene sequence: CDR1 ENHRY, CDR2 SYGVKD. There are 14 residues in the CDR3.

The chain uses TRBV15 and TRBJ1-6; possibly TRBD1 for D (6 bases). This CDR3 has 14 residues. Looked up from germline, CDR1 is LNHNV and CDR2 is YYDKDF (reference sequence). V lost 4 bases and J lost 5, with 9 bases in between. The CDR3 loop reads CATSTGTHNSPLHF. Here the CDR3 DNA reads TGTGCCACCAGCACCGGGACACATAATTCACCCCTCCACTTT.

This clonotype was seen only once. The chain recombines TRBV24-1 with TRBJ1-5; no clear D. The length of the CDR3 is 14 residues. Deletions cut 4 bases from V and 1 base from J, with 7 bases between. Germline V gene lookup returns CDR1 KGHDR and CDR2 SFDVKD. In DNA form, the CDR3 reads TGTGCCACCAGTGACCCGAGAAGCAATCAGCCCCAGCATTTT. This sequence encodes CATSDPRSNQPQHF.

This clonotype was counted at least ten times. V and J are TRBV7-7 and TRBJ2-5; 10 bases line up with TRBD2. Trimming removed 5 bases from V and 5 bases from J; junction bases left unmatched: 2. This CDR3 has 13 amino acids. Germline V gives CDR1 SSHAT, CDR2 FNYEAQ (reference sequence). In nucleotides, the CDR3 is TGTGCCAGCAGCACTAGCGGGGCGGAGACCCAGTACTTC. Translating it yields CASSTSGAETQYF.

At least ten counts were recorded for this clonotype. CDR3 nucleotides: TGTGCCAGCAGCTTAGGCGGGGGTACGCAGTATTTT. Protein: CASSLGGGTQYF. The gene calls are TRBV7-9 and TRBJ2-3, with 7 bases fitting TRBD2. The CDR3 consists of 12 residues. The J segment lost 8 bases and the V segment lost 1 base, leaving 0 bases of the junction unmatched. Germline loops: CDR1 SEHNR, CDR2 FQNEAQ (reference sequence).

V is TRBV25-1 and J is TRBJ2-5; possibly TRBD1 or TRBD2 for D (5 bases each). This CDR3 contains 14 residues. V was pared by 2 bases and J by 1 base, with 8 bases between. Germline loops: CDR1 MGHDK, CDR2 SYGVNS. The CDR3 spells CASSETGTQETQYF. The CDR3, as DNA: TGTGCCAGCAGTGAAACCGGGACCCAAGAGACCCAGTACTTC.

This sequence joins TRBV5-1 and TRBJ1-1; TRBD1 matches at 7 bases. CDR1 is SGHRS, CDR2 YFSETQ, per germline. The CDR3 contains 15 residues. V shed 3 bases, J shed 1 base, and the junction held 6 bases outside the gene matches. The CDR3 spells CASSSTGAWNTEAFF. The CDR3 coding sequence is TGCGCCAGCAGCTCTACAGGGGCTTGGAACACTGAAGCTTTCTTT. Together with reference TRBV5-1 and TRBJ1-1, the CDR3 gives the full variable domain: KAGVTQTPRYLIKTRGQQVTLSCSPISGHRSVSWYQQTPGQGLQFLFEYFSETQRNKGNFPGRFSGRQFSNSRSEMNVSTLELGDSALYLCASSSTGAWNTEAFFGQGTRLTVV.

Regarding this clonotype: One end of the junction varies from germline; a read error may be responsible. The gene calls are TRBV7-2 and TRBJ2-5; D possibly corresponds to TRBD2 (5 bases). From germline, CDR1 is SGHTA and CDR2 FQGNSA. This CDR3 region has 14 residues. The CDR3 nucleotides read TGCGCCAGCAGCCCCAGGACTTATCAGAGCGAGGAGTACTTC. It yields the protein CASSPRTYQSEEYF.

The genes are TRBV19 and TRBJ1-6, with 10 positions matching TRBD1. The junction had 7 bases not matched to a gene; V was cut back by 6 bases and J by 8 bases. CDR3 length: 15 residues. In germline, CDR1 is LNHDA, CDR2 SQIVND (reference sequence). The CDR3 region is CASSSWDRGDSPLHF. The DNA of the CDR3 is TGTGCCAGTAGCAGCTGGGACAGGGGCGATTCACCCCTCCACTTT.

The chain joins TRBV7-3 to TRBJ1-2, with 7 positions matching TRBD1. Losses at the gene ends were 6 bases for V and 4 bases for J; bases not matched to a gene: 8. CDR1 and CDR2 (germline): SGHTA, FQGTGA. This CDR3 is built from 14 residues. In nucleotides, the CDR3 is TGTGCCAGCAGTAGACGACAGGGCTGCTATGGCTACACCTTC. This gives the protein CASSRRQGCYGYTF.